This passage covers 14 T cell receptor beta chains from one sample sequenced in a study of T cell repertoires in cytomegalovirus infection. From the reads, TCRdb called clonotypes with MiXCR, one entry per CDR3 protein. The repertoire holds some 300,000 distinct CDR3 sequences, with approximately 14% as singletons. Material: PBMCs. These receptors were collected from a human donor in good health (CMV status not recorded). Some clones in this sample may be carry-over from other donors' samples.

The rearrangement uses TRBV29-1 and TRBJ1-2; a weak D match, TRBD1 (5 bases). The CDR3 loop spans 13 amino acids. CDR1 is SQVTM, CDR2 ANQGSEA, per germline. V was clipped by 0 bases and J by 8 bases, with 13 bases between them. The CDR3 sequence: CSVEDQGLRGYTF. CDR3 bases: TGCAGCGTTGAAGATCAGGGACTGCGCGGCTACACCTTC.

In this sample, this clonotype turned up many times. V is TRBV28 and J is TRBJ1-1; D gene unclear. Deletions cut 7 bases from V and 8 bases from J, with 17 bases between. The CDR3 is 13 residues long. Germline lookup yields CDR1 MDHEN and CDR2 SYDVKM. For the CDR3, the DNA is TGTGCCAGCACCTTATCGAAAAGTTTGGAAGCTTTCTTT. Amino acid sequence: CASTLSKSLEAFF.

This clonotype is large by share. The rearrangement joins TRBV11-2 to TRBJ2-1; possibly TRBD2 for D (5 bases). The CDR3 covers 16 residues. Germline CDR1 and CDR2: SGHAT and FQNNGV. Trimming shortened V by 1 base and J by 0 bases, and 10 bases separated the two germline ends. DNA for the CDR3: TGTGCCAGCAGCTTAGTTCAAGGGAGCTCCTACAATGAGCAGTTCTTC. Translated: CASSLVQGSSYNEQFF.

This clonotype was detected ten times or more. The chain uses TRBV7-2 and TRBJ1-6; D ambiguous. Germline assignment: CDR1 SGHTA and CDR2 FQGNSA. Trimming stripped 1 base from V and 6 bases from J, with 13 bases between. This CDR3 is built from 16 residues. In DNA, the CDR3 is TGTGCCAGCAGCTTAGAGTGGGAGGAGCCTAATTCACCCCTCCACTTT. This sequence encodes CASSLEWEEPNSPLHF. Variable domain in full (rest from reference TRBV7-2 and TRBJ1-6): GAGVSQSPSNKVTEKGKDVELRCDPISGHTALYWYRQSLGQGLEFLIYFQGNSAPDKSGLPSDRFSAERTGGSVSTLTIQRTQQEDSAVYLCASSLEWEEPNSPLHFGNGTRLTVT.

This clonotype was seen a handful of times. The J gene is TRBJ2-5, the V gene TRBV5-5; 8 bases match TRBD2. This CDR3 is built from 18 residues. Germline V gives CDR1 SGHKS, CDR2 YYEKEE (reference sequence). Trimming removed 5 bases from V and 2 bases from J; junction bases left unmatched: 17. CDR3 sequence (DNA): TGTGCCAGCAGGCTCGGGCGGACTAGCCTCGTTTTGCAAGAGACCCAGTACTTC. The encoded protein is CASRLGRTSLVLQETQYF. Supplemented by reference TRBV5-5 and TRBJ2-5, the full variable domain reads DAGVTQSPTHLIKTRGQQVTLRCSPISGHKSVSWYQQVLGQGPQFIFQYYEKEERGRGNFPDRFSARQFPNYSSELNVNALLLGDSALYLCASRLGRTSLVLQETQYFGPGTRLLVL.

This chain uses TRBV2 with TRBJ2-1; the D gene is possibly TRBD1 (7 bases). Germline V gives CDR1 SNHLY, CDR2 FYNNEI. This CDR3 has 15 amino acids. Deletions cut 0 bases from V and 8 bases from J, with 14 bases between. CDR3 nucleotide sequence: TGTGCCAGCAGTGAAGCCAGGGGGAGGAAGGATGAGCAGTTCTTC. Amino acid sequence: CASSEARGRKDEQFF.

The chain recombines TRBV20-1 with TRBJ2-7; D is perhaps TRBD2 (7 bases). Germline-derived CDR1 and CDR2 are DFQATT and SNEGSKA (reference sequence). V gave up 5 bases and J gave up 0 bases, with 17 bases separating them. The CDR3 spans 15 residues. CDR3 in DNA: TGCAGTGCTCCTGTGGGAGGGGGAACCTCCTACGAGCAGTACTTC. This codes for CSAPVGGGTSYEQYF.

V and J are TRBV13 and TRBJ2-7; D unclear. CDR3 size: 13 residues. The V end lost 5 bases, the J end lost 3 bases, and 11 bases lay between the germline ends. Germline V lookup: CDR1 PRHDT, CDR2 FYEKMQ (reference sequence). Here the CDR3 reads CASSRSMDYEQYF. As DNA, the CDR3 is TGTGCCAGCAGCCGGTCCATGGACTACGAGCAGTACTTC.

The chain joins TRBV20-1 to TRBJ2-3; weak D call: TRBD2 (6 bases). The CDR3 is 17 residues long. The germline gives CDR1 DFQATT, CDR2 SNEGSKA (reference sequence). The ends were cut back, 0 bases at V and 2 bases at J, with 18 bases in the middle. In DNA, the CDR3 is TGCAGTGCTAGAGATCAGAGGAATAGCGGTTTCACAGATACGCAGTATTTT. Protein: CSARDQRNSGFTDTQYF.

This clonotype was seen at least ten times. CDR3 DNA: TGTGCCAGCAGTTCTCAGGGGATCAACGAGCAGTACTTC. This encodes CASSSQGINEQYF. The chain uses TRBV12-3 or TRBV12-4 and TRBJ2-7; D possibly corresponds to TRBD1 (6 bases). The CDR3 spans 13 residues. Trimming took off 4 bases at V and 5 bases at J, with 12 bases between the two ends.

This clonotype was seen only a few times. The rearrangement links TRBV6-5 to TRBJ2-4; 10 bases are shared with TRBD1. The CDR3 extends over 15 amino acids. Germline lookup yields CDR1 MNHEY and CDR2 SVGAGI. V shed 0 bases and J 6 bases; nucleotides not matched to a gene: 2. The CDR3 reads CASSYSWTGGNIQYF. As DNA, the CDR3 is TGTGCCAGCAGTTACTCTTGGACAGGGGGAAACATTCAGTACTTC.

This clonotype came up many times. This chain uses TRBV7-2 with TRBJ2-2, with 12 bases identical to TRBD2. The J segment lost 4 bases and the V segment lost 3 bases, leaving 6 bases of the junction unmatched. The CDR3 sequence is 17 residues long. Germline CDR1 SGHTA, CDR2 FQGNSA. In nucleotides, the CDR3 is TGTGCCAGCAGCTTGACTCTAGCGGGGGGGCCCACCGGGGAGCTGTTTTTT. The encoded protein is CASSLTLAGGPTGELFF.

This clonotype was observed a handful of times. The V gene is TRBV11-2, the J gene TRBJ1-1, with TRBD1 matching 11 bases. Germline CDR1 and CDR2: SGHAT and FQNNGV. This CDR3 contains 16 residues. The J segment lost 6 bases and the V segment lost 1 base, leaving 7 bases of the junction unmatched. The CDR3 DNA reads TGTGCCAGCAGCTTAGCCTGGACAGGGGGCAAAGCTGAAGCTTTCTTT. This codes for CASSLAWTGGKAEAFF. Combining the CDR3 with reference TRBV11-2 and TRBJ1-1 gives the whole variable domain EAGVAQSPRYKIIEKRQSVAFWCNPISGHATLYWYQQILGQGPKLLIQFQNNGVVDDSQLPKDRFSAERLKGVDSTLKIQPAKLEDSAVYLCASSLAWTGGKAEAFFGQGTRLTVV.

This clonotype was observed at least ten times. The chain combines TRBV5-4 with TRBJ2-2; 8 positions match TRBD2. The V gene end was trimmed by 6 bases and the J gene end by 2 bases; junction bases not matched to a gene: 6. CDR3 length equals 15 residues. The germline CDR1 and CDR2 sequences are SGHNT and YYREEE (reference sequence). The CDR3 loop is CASNPGLGNTGELFF. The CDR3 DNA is TGTGCCAGCAACCCGGGACTAGGAAACACCGGGGAGCTGTTTTTT.